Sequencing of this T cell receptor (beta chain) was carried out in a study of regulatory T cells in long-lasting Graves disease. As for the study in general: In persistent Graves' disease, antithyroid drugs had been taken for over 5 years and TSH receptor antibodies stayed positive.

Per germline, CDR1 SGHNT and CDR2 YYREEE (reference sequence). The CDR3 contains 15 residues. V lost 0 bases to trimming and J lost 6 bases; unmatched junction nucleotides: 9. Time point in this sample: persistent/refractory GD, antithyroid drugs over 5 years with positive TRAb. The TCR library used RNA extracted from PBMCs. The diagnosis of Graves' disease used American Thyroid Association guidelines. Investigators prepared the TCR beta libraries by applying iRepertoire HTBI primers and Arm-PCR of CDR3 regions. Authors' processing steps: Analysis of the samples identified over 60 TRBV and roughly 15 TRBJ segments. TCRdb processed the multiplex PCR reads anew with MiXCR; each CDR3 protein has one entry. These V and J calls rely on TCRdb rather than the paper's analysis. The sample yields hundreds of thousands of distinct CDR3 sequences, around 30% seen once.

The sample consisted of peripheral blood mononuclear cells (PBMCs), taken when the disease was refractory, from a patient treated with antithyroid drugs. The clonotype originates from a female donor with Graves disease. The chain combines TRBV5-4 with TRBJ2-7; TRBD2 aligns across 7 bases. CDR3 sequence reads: CASSLEGGAFSEQYF. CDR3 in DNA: TGTGCCAGCAGCTTGGAGGGAGGGGCGTTTTCCGAGCAGTACTTC. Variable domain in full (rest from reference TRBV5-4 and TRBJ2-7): ETGVTQSPTHLIKTRGQQVTLRCSSQSGHNTVSWYQQALGQGPQFIFQYYREEENGRGNFPPRFSGLQFPNYSSELNVNALELDDSALYLCASSLEGGAFSEQYFGPGTRLTVT.